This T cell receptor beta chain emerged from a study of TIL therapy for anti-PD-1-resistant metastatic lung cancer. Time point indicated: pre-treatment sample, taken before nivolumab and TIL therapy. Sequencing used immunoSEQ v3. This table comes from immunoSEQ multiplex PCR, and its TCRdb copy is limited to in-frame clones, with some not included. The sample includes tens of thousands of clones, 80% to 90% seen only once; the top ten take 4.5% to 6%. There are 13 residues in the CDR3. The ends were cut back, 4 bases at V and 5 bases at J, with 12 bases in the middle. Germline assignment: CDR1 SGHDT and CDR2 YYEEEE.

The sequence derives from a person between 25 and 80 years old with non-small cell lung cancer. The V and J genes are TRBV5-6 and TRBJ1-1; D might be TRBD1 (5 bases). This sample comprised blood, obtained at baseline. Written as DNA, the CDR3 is TGTGCCAGCAGCCGGGGGAGGGGAACTGAAGCTTTCTTT. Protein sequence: CASSRGRGTEAFF.